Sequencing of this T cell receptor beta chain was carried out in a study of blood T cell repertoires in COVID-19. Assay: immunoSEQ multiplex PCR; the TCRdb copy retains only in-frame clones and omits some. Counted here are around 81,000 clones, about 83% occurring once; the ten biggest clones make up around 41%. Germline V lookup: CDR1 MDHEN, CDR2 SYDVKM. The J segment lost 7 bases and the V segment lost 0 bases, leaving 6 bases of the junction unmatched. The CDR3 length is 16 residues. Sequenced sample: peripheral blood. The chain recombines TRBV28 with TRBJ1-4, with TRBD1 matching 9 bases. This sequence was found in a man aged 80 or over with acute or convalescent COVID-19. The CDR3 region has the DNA TGTGCCAGCAGTTTATGGCAGACAGGGGGAAGTGAAAAACTGTTTTTT. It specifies CASSLWQTGGSEKLFF.